Following are 30 T cell receptor beta chains from one sample sequenced in a study. The sorted Tregs were CD4+CD25+CD127-/low cells. TCRdb re-called the 5' RACE reads through MiXCR, storing one row per CDR3 protein. The sample comprises approximately 60,000 distinct CDR3 sequences, less than 25% of which are singletons, and roughly 3.2% rests with the top ten. The sequenced sample consisted of tumor-infiltrating Tregs sorted from the breast tumor. All receptors come from a female donor with breast cancer.

This clonotype has just a few counts. This rearrangement joins TRBV7-2 to TRBJ2-7, with 7 bases aligning to TRBD2. The CDR3 runs 12 residues. V was clipped by 3 bases and J by 6 bases; unmatched bases: 2. Germline CDR1 reads SGHTA; CDR2 reads FQGNSA. This chain's CDR3 is CASSFGGGEQYF. The CDR3 DNA reads TGTGCCAGCAGCTTTGGCGGGGGCGAGCAGTACTTC.

The V call is TRBV28, the J call TRBJ1-6; 7 bases align to TRBD1. Trimming at V came to 6 bases and at J to 5 bases, leaving 7 bases not matched to a gene. In germline, CDR1 is MDHEN, CDR2 SYDVKM. There are 15 residues in the CDR3. The CDR3 DNA reads as TGTGCCAGCAGACCATCGACAGGGCATAATTCACCCCTCCACTTT. Translated: CASRPSTGHNSPLHF.

On this clonotype itself: The germline gene is not matched at one end of the junction; a read error may be the cause. The chain has TRBV7-2 and TRBJ2-7, with 9 bases fitting TRBD1. In germline, CDR1 is SGHTA, CDR2 FQGNSA. The CDR3 runs 14 residues. The DNA for the CDR3 is TGTGCCAGCAGGCCGGGACAGGGTGGGTACGAGCAGTGCTTC. This gives the protein CASRPGQGGYEQCF. Full variable domain (missing parts from reference TRBV7-2 and TRBJ2-7): GAGVSQSPSNKVTEKGKDVELRCDPISGHTALYWYRQSLGQGLEFLIYFQGNSAPDKSGLPSDRFSAERTGGSVSTLTIQRTQQEDSAVYLCASRPGQGGYEQCFGPGTRLTVT.

This clonotype was observed many times. The CDR3, as DNA: TGTGCCAGCAGCTCCCAGGGGAATGAGCAGTTCTTC. This translates into CASSSQGNEQFF. The chain is built from TRBV7-2 and TRBJ2-1; TRBD1 is a possible D gene (6 bases). The germline V gene encodes CDR1 SGHTA and CDR2 FQGNSA. V was clipped by 4 bases and J by 7 bases, with 8 bases between them. The length of the CDR3 is 12 residues.

CDR3 in DNA: TGTGCCAGCAGCTTCGGAACAGGAGTTGGAGATACGCAGTATTTT. Encoded protein: CASSFGTGVGDTQYF. This chain joins TRBV7-3 and TRBJ2-3, with a possible D match to TRBD1 (5 bases). The ends were cut back, 3 bases at V and 5 bases at J, with 15 bases in the middle. Germline V CDR1 and CDR2: SGHTA, FQGTGA. This CDR3 contains 15 residues.

This clonotype was observed a few times. A clone one base away is much larger, so this may be a read error. The CDR3 region is CASRLAAITGTQYF. CDR3 in DNA: TGTGCCAGCAGACTAGCGGCCATCACAGGTACGCAGTATTTT. The gene calls are TRBV6-1 and TRBJ2-3; 8 nucleotides match TRBD2. Germline lookup yields CDR1 MNHNS and CDR2 SASEGT. The CDR3 is made up of 14 amino acids.

This chain uses TRBV5-6 with TRBJ2-3; D is unclear. CDR1 and CDR2 (germline): SGHDT, YYEEEE. V was pared by 7 bases and J by 5 bases, with 23 bases between. This CDR3 has 16 amino acids. The CDR3 loop reads CASHLPSKASEDTQYF. CDR3 bases: TGTGCCAGCCACCTTCCGTCAAAGGCTTCGGAAGATACGCAGTATTTT.

The chain links TRBV15 to TRBJ2-6; D ambiguous. Germline CDR1 reads LNHNV; CDR2 reads YYDKDF (reference sequence). This CDR3 region has 16 residues. Trimming took off 5 bases at V and 6 bases at J, with 17 bases between the two ends. The CDR3 coding sequence is TGTGCCACCAGCGAGAGGAGAGGTTCCGCGGCCAACGTCCTGACTTTC. Protein sequence: CATSERRGSAANVLTF.

This clonotype has a count of ten or more. The CDR3 coding sequence is TGCGCCAGCTCAAGGGACAGGGGTTATGGCTACACCTTC. Its protein product is CASSRDRGYGYTF. This chain links TRBV10-1 with TRBJ1-2, with 10 bases matching TRBD1. The germline CDR1 and CDR2 sequences are WNHNN and SYGVQD (reference sequence). The CDR3 consists of 13 residues. Trimming at V came to 8 bases and at J to 5 bases, leaving 5 bases not matched to a gene.

A note on this clonotype: The junction differs from germline at one of its ends, possibly a read error. The CDR3: CASSFTGNTEASF. The CDR3, as DNA: TGTGCCAGCAGCTTTACCGGGAACACTGAAGCTTCCTTT. The gene calls are TRBV7-2 and TRBJ1-1; D remains unclear. This CDR3 region has 13 residues. Per germline, CDR1 SGHTA and CDR2 FQGNSA.

V usage is TRBV18 and J usage is TRBJ2-3; no reliable D call. V lost 5 bases and J lost 4, with 10 bases in between. In germline, CDR1 is KGHSH, CDR2 LQKENI. The CDR3 covers 13 residues. CDR3 in amino acids: CASSTIHPDTQYF. As DNA, the CDR3 is TGTGCCAGCTCAACCATACATCCAGATACGCAGTATTTT.

The V call is TRBV10-3, the J call TRBJ1-2; D is unresolved. The CDR3 runs 15 residues. V lost 3 bases and J 4 bases, leaving 15 bases between the germline ends. Germline V lookup: CDR1 ENHRY, CDR2 SYGVKD. CDR3 DNA sequence: TGTGCCATCAGTGAAGATCCTTCACGGGGCTATGGCTACACCTTC. It is translated as CAISEDPSRGYGYTF.

This clonotype turned up a few times. The chain couples TRBV27 to TRBJ2-4; weak D call: TRBD1 (6 bases). The CDR3 runs to 13 residues. The V and J ends lost 8 bases and 3 bases respectively, with 11 bases between them. CDR1 is MNHEY and CDR2 is SMNVEV in the germline V gene (reference sequence). The DNA of the CDR3 is TGTGCCAGCGGACAGTGGGACAAAAACATTCAGTACTTC. This translates into CASGQWDKNIQYF.

The rearrangement uses TRBV6-1 and TRBJ1-4, with D perhaps TRBD1 (6 bases). This CDR3 region has 15 residues. V lost 7 bases and J 6 bases, leaving 18 bases between the germline ends. Germline lookup yields CDR1 MNHNS and CDR2 SASEGT. The CDR3 region has the DNA TGTGCCAGCAAGGCAGGGGATCCTCGTTATGAAAAACTGTTTTTT. It is translated as CASKAGDPRYEKLFF.

The chain links TRBV6-1 to TRBJ2-2; 8 bases map to TRBD1. Germline CDR1 MNHNS, CDR2 SASEGT. CDR3 size: 17 residues. The junction had 9 bases not matched to a gene; V was cut back by 0 bases and J by 6 bases. The CDR3 sequence: CASSEARQGSRAGELFF. In nucleotides, the CDR3 is TGTGCCAGCAGTGAAGCCCGACAGGGGAGTCGGGCCGGGGAGCTGTTTTTT.

This clonotype appeared a few times. The chain joins TRBV20-1 to TRBJ2-2; D not resolved. The germline V gene encodes CDR1 DFQATT and CDR2 SNEGSKA (reference sequence). The CDR3 spans 13 residues. The V gene lost 3 bases and the J gene lost 5 bases, with 10 bases spanning the gap. The CDR3 is CSASYGLTGELFF. CDR3 bases: TGCAGTGCTAGTTACGGTCTGACCGGGGAGCTGTTTTTT.

The table lists this clonotype with many counts. The genes are TRBV4-2 and TRBJ1-6, with D possibly TRBD1 on 6 matching bases. The germline CDR1 and CDR2 sequences are LGHNA and YNFKEQ. Trimming removed 4 bases at V and 8 bases at J, with 9 bases between. The CDR3 covers 13 residues. CDR3 residues: CASSPGADSPLHF. The CDR3 bases are TGTGCCAGCAGCCCAGGGGCCGATTCACCCCTCCACTTT.

A few counts support this clonotype. V is TRBV29-1 and J is TRBJ1-1, with D perhaps TRBD1 (5 bases). Germline V gives CDR1 SQVTM, CDR2 ANQGSEA. Trimming shortened V by 3 bases and J by 8 bases, and 10 bases separated the two germline ends. The CDR3 consists of 11 residues. In nucleotides, the CDR3 is TGCAGCGTTGATGGCGGGGGAGAAGCTTTCTTT. As protein: CSVDGGGEAFF.

This clonotype was picked up many times. The V gene is TRBV7-9, the J gene TRBJ2-5; D not certain. Trimming removed 5 bases from V and 5 bases from J, with 9 bases in between. The CDR3 runs 12 residues. CDR1 is SEHNR, CDR2 FQNEAQ, per germline (reference sequence). The CDR3, as DNA: TGTGCCAGCAGCCCCCTCGCCGAGACCCAGTACTTC. Its translation is CASSPLAETQYF.

V usage is TRBV12-3 or TRBV12-4 and J usage is TRBJ2-7, with TRBD2 as a possible D gene (6 bases). V lost 6 bases and J 2 bases, leaving 14 bases between the germline ends. There are 14 residues in the CDR3. The DNA for the CDR3 is TGTGCCAGCAGACCTACGACTAGGACCTACGAGCAGTACTTC. It encodes CASRPTTRTYEQYF.

The table lists this clonotype with many counts. The CDR3 bases are TGTGCCAGCACGGCGCTGGATACGCAGTATTTT. Translation gives CASTALDTQYF. The V gene is TRBV5-4, the J gene TRBJ2-3; D gene unclear. V gave up 6 bases and J gave up 6 bases, with 8 bases separating them. Germline loops: CDR1 SGHNT, CDR2 YYREEE (reference sequence). The CDR3 runs 11 residues.

V gene TRBV5-5 combines with J gene TRBJ2-4, with TRBD2 matching 11 bases. CDR3 length: 19 amino acids. V gave up 3 bases and J gave up 0 bases; unmatched junction bases: 11. From germline, CDR1 is SGHKS and CDR2 YYEKEE (reference sequence). CDR3 residues: CASSSRLAGGSLAKNIQYF. The CDR3 region has the DNA TGTGCCAGCAGCTCACGGCTAGCGGGAGGATCTTTAGCCAAAAACATTCAGTACTTC.

This clonotype has ten or more counts. The chain couples TRBV12-3 or TRBV12-4 to TRBJ1-1; D is unclear. V lost 1 base to trimming and J lost 4 bases, with 19 bases between them. This CDR3 has 17 amino acids. CDR3 in DNA: TGTGCCAGCAGTTTAGGAGGTTTAGGCGGTCCGGGCACTGAAGCTTTCTTT. It encodes CASSLGGLGGPGTEAFF.

As for this clonotype: Possible read error: a much larger clone is one base away. This chain joins TRBV7-9 and TRBJ1-1, with D possibly TRBD1 on 5 matching bases. This CDR3 region has 15 residues. The germline V gene encodes CDR1 SEHNR and CDR2 FQNEAQ (reference sequence). For the CDR3, the DNA is TGTGCCAGCAGCTGGAGGACACTCAGGAACACTGAAGCTTGCTTT. Protein sequence: CASSWRTLRNTEACF.

This clonotype turned up a few times. The V call is TRBV7-6, the J call TRBJ2-2; D gene ambiguous. Germline values: CDR1 SGHVS, CDR2 FNYEAQ. This CDR3 is 15 amino acids long. V was pared by 0 bases and J by 2 bases, with 7 bases between. This chain's CDR3 is CASSLAAGNTGELFF. The CDR3, as DNA: TGTGCCAGCAGCTTAGCCGCAGGCAACACCGGGGAGCTGTTTTTT. The variable domain in full, with the rest retrieved from reference TRBV7-6 and TRBJ2-2, is GAGVSQSPRYKVTKRGQDVALRCDPISGHVSLYWYRQALGQGPEFLTYFNYEAQQDKSGLPNDRFSAERPEGSISTLTIQRTEQRDSAMYRCASSLAAGNTGELFFGEGSRLTVL.

This clonotype was detected only a few times. The chain couples TRBV7-8 to TRBJ2-1, with TRBD2 matching 15 bases. V lost 2 bases, J lost 6 bases, and 11 bases stayed unmatched. Per germline, CDR1 SGHVS and CDR2 FQNEAQ. The CDR3 is 19 amino acids. For the CDR3, the DNA is TGTGCCAGCAGCTTAAGGGGACTAGCGGGAGGAAAAGACTCCAATGAGCAGTTCTTC. Its translation: CASSLRGLAGGKDSNEQFF.

There are many counts of this clonotype. The V and J genes are TRBV5-1 and TRBJ2-2; possible D gene TRBD1, 5 bases. The CDR3 length is 15 residues. Germline V gene sequence: CDR1 SGHRS, CDR2 YFSETQ. The V end lost 2 bases, the J end lost 1 base, and 9 bases lay between the germline ends. DNA for the CDR3: TGCGCCAGCAGCTTCGACGGACAGAACACCGGGGAGCTGTTTTTT. Its protein is CASSFDGQNTGELFF.

This clonotype appeared once. The CDR3 ends on some other residue instead of the conserved phenylalanine or tryptophan, so this is likely a read error. The chain links TRBV18 to TRBJ2-2, with 9 bases aligning to TRBD1. The CDR3 has 14 residues. The trim removed 3 bases at V and 7 bases at J, leaving 3 bases unmatched. Germline V gives CDR1 KGHSH, CDR2 LQKENI. CDR3 region: CASSPDRGGGELFL. DNA of the CDR3: TGTGCCAGCTCACCGGACAGGGGAGGCGGGGAGCTGTTTCTT.

There are many counts of this clonotype. J is TRBJ2-1 and V is TRBV5-5; 9 nucleotides agree with TRBD2. V lost 4 bases, J lost 9 bases, and 23 bases stayed unmatched. Per the germline V gene, CDR1 is SGHKS and CDR2 is YYEKEE (reference sequence). The CDR3 has 19 amino acids. The CDR3 protein is CASSPAGHAAGGSIPEQFF. For the CDR3, the DNA is TGTGCCAGCAGCCCGGCGGGCCACGCGGCGGGAGGGTCGATCCCTGAGCAGTTCTTC. The variable domain in full, with the rest retrieved from reference TRBV5-5 and TRBJ2-1, is DAGVTQSPTHLIKTRGQQVTLRCSPISGHKSVSWYQQVLGQGPQFIFQYYEKEERGRGNFPDRFSARQFPNYSSELNVNALLLGDSALYLCASSPAGHAAGGSIPEQFFGPGTRLTVL.

This clonotype was counted between two and nine times. The V and J genes are TRBV11-3 and TRBJ2-1; D not resolved. V gave up 1 base and J gave up 7 bases, with 11 bases separating them. Germline CDR1 reads SGHNT; CDR2 reads YENEEA. The CDR3 sequence is 14 residues long. The CDR3 DNA is TGTGCCAGCAGCTTAGGTGGTTTCGGGAATGAGCAGTTCTTC. Protein: CASSLGGFGNEQFF.